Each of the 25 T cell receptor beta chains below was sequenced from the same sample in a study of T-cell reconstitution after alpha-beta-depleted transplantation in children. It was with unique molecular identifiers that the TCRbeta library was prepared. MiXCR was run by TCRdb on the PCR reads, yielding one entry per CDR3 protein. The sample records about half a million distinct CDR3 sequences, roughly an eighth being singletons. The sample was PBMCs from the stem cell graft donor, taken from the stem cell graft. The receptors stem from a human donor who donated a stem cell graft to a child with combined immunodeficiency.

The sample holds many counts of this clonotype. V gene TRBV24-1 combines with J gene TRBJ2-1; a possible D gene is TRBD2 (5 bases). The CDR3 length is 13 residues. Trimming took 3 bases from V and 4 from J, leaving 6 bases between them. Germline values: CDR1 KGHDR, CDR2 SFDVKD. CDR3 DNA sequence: TGTGCCACCAGTGATCGGGGATACAATGAGCAGTTCTTC. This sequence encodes CATSDRGYNEQFF.

The CDR3 sequence is CASSPTRTEKLFF. The CDR3 DNA follows: TGCGCCAGCAGCCCGACAAGGACCGAAAAACTGTTTTTT. V and J are TRBV4-1 and TRBJ1-4; D is unclear. V was clipped by 4 bases and J by 8 bases, with 11 bases between them. Germline V gives CDR1 MGHRA, CDR2 YSYEKL. The CDR3 covers 13 residues.

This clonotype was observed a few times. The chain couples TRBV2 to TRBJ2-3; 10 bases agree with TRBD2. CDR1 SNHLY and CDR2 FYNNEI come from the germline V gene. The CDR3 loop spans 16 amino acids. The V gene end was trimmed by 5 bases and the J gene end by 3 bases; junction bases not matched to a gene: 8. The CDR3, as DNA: TGTGCCAGCAGTCGAAGAGCGGGAGGGAGTACAGATACGCAGTATTTT. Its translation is CASSRRAGGSTDTQYF.

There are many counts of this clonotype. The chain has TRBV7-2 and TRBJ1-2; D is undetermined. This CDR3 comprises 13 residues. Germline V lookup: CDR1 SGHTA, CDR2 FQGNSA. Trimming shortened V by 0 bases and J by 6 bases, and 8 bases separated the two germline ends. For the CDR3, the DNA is TGTGCCAGCAGCTTAGCGTTAAGGGATGGCTACACCTTC. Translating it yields CASSLALRDGYTF. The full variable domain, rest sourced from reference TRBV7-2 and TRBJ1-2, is GAGVSQSPSNKVTEKGKDVELRCDPISGHTALYWYRQSLGQGLEFLIYFQGNSAPDKSGLPSDRFSAERTGGSVSTLTIQRTQQEDSAVYLCASSLALRDGYTFGSGTRLTVV.

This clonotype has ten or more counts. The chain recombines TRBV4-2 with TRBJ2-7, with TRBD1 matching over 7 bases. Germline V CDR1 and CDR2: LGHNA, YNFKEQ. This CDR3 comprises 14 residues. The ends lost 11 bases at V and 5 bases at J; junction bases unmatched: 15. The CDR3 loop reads CASGGRGTPHEQYF. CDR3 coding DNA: TGTGCCTCAGGGGGTAGGGGAACTCCCCACGAGCAGTACTTC.

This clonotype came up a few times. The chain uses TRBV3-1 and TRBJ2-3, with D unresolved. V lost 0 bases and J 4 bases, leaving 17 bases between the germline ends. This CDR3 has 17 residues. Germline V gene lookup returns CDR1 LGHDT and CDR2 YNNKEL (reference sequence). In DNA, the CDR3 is TGTGCCAGCAGCCAAGATCACCCCGGAAGTGGTGCAGATACGCAGTATTTT. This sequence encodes CASSQDHPGSGADTQYF.

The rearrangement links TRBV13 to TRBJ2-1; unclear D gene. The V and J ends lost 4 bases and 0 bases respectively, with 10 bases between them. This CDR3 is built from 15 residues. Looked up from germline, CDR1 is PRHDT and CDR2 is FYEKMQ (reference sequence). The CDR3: CASSSRPSSYNEQFF. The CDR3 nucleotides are TGTGCCAGCAGCTCCCGCCCGAGCTCCTACAATGAGCAGTTCTTC.

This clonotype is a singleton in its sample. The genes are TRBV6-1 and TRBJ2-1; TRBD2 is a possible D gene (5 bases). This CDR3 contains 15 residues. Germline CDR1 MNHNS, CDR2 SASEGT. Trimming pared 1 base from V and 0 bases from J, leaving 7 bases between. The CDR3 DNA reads TGTGCCAGCAGTGAAGGAGGAGGCTCCTACAATGAGCAGTTCTTC. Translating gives CASSEGGGSYNEQFF.

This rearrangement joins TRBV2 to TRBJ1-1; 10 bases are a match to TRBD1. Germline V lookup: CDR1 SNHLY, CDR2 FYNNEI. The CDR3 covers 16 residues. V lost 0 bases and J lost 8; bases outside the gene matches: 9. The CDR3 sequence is CASSEAWDRGPPEAFF. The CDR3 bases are TGTGCCAGCAGTGAAGCATGGGACAGGGGACCCCCAGAAGCTTTCTTT.

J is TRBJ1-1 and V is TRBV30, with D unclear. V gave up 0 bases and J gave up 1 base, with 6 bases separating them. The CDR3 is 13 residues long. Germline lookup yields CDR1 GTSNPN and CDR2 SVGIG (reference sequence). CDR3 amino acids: CAWSVESNTEAFF. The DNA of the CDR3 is TGTGCCTGGAGTGTCGAATCGAACACTGAAGCTTTCTTT.

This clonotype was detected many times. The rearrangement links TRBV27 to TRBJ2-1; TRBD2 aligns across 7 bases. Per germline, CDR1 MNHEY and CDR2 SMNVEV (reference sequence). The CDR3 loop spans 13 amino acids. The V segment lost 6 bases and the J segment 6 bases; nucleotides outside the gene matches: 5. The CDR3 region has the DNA TGTGCCAGCAGGGAGCTAGCGGTCAATGAGCAGTTCTTC. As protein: CASRELAVNEQFF.

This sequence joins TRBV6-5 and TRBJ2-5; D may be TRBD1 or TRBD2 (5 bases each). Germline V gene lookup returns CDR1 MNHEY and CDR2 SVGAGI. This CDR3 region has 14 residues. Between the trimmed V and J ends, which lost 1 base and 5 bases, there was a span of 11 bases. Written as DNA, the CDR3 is TGTGCCAGCAGTTACTTCGGGGACCGGGAGACCCAGTACTTC. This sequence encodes CASSYFGDRETQYF.

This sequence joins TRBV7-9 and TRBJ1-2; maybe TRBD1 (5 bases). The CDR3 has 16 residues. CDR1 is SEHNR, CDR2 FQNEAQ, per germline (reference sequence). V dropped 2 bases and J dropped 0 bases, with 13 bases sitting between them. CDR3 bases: TGTGCCAGCAGCTTAATGTCGGGGGATCCTAACTATGGCTACACCTTC. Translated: CASSLMSGDPNYGYTF.

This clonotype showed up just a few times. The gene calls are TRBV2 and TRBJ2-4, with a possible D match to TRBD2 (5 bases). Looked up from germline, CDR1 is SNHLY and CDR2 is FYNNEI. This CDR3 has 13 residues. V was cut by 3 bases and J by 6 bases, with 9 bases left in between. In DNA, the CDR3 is TGTGCCAGCAGTGATTTGGGAGTAAACATTCAGTACTTC. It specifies CASSDLGVNIQYF. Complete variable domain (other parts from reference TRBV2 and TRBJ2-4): EPEVTQTPSHQVTQMGQEVILRCVPISNHLYFYWYRQILGQKVEFLVSFYNNEISEKSEIFDDQFSVERPDGSNFTLKIRSTKLEDSAMYFCASSDLGVNIQYFGAGTRLSVL.

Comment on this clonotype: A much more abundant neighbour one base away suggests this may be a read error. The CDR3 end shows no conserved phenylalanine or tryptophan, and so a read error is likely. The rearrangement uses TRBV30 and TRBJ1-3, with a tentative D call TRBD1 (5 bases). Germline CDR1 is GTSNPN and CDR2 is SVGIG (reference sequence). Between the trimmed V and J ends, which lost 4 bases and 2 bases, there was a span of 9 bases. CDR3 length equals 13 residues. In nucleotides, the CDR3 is TGTGCCTGGAAACGGGGCGCTGGAAACACCATATATTGT. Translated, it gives CAWKRGAGNTIYC.

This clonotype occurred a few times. The CDR3 reads CASSLMGEPYEQYF. The CDR3 DNA reads as TGTGCCAGCAGCTTGATGGGGGAACCCTACGAGCAGTACTTC. The J gene is TRBJ2-7, the V gene TRBV5-4; TRBD1 or TRBD2 may be the D gene (5 bases each). Trimming cost V 1 base and J 2 bases, with 10 bases left between them. The germline gives CDR1 SGHNT, CDR2 YYREEE (reference sequence). The CDR3 contains 14 residues.

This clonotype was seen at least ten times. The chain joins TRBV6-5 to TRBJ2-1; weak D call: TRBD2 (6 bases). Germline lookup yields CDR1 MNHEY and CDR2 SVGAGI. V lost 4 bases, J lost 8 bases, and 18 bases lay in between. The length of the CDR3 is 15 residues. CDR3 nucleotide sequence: TGTGCCAGCAGTTCCAAGGAGGGGCTCGGTCATGAGCAGTTCTTC. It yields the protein CASSSKEGLGHEQFF.

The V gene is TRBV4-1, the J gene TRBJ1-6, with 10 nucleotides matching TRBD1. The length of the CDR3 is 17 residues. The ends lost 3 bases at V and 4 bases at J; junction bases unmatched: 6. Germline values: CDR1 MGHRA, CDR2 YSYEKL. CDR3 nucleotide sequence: TGCGCCAGCAGCCATCGACAGGGGGCTCAATATAATTCACCCCTCCACTTT. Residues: CASSHRQGAQYNSPLHF.

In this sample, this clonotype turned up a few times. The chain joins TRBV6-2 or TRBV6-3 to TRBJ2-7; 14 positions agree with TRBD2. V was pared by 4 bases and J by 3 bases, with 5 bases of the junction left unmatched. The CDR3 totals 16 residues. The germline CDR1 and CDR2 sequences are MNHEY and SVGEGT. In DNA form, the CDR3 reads TGTGCCAGCAGTTCGGGACTAGCGGGAGCTTTCTACGAGCAGTACTTC. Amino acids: CASSSGLAGAFYEQYF.

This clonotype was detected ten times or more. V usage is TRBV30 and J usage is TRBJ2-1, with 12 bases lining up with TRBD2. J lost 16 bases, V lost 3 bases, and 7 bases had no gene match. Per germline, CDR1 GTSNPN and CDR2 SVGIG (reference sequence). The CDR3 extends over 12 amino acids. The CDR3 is CAWRASGRAYFF. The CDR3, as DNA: TGTGCCTGGAGGGCTAGCGGGAGGGCTTACTTCTTC. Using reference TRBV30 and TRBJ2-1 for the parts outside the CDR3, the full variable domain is SQTIHQWPATLVQPVGSPLSLECTVEGTSNPNLYWYRQAAGRGLQLLFYSVGIGQISSEVPQNLSASRPQDRQFILSSKKLLLSDSGFYLCAWRASGRAYFFGPGTRLTVL.

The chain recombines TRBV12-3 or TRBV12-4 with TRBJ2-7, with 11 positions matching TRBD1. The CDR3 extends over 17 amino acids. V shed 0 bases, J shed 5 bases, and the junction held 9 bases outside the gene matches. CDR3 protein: CASSLAGEDRGLHEQYF. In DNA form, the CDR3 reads TGTGCCAGCAGTTTAGCGGGCGAGGACAGGGGGCTCCACGAGCAGTACTTC.

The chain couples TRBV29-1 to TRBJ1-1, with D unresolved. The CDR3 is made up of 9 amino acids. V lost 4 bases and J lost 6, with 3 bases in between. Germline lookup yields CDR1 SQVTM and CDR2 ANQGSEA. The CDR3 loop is CSVGAEAFF. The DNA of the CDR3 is TGCAGCGTTGGGGCTGAAGCTTTCTTT.

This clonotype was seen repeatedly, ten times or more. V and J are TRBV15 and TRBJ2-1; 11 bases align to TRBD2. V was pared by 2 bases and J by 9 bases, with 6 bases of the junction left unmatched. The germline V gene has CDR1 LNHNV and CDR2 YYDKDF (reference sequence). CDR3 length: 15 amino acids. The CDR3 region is CATSRTSGSGGEQFF. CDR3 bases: TGTGCCACCAGCAGAACTAGCGGGAGTGGGGGTGAGCAGTTCTTC. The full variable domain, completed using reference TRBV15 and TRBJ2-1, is DAMVIQNPRYQVTQFGKPVTLSCSQTLNHNVMYWYQQKSSQAPKLLFHYYDKDFNNEADTPDNFQSRRPNTSFCFLDIRSPGLGDTAMYLCATSRTSGSGGEQFFGPGTRLTVL.

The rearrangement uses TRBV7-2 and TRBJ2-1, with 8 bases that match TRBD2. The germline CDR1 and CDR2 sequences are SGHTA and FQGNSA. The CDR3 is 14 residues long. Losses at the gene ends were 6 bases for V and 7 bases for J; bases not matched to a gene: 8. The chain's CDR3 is CASRGLAGENEQFF. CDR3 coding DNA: TGTGCCAGCAGGGGGCTAGCGGGTGAGAATGAGCAGTTCTTC.

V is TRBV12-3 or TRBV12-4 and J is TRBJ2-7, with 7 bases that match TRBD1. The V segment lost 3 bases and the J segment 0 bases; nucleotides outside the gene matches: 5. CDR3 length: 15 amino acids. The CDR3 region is CASSFEGASSYEQYF. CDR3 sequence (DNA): TGTGCCAGCAGTTTCGAGGGGGCTAGCTCCTACGAGCAGTACTTC.